The source of this T cell receptor (beta chain) is a study of tumor T cells in aggressive B-cell lymphoma. A remark on this clone: The sample has other DNA sequences that encode this CDR3 too.

The CDR3 runs 16 residues. Deletions cut 3 bases from V and 0 bases from J, with 12 bases between. The germline gives CDR1 MNHEY, CDR2 SMNVEV (reference sequence). Profiled with immunoSEQ multiplex PCR; TCRdb holds only in-frame clones, not every one. The table has roughly 3,300 clones, about 69% seen once. The TCR sequence derives from an adult with diffuse large B cell lymphoma. This rearrangement joins TRBV27 to TRBJ2-1; D is perhaps TRBD1 (5 bases). The sample comprised tumor tissue. In DNA, the CDR3 is TGTGCCAGCAGTTTCAGGGCAATAAACTCCTACAATGAGCAGTTCTTC. Its translation: CASSFRAINSYNEQFF.